This TCR beta chain is from a study of OX40 agonist ivuxolimab in advanced cancers. Study-wide context: The mean age was roughly 60 years, ranging from roughly 23 to 80, with around four fifths of participants male.

Clones were sequenced by immunoSEQ multiplex PCR, and TCRdb holds only the in-frame ones, with some missing. Here the sample spans 15,000 or so clones, roughly 77% being singletons. The V gene lost 2 bases and the J gene lost 4 bases, with 12 bases spanning the gap. The CDR3 is made up of 14 amino acids. CDR1 and CDR2 from the germline V gene are SGHDN and FVKESK. The specimen comprised CD4+ or CD8+ T cells sorted from blood, sampled in a trial of the OX40 agonist ivuxolimab. The origin of this receptor is an adult with an advanced solid tumor such as melanoma, head and neck, liver or kidney cancer. This chain joins TRBV14 and TRBJ2-7; D may be TRBD1 (6 bases). The CDR3 DNA follows: TGTGCCAGCAGCCAATGGACAGATCCTTACGAGCAGTACTTC. As protein: CASSQWTDPYEQYF.